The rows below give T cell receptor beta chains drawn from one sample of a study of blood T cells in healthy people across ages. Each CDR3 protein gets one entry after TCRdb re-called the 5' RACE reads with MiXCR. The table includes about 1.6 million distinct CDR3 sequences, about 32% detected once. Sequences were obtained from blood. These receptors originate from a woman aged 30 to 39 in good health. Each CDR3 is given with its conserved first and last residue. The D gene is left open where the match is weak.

CDR3: CASRRGRLSYEQYF
D: -
V: TRBV21-1
J: TRBJ2-7

CDR3: CASSHSGQGTDRTYF
D: TRBD1
V: TRBV4-1
J: TRBJ2-7

CDR3: CASSEPGGLGEKLFF
D: TRBD1
V: TRBV6-1
J: TRBJ1-4

CDR3: CASSDRPRDRVGETQYF
D: TRBD1
V: TRBV6-2/TRBV6-3
J: TRBJ2-5

CDR3: CASSGRQGFYNEQFF
D: TRBD1
V: TRBV2
J: TRBJ2-1

CDR3: CASSLSNSGGEQFF
D: TRBD1
V: TRBV7-2
J: TRBJ2-1

CDR3: CASSPGHQNTEAFF
D: -
V: TRBV5-1
J: TRBJ1-1

CDR3: CSAERRGQETQYF
D: -
V: TRBV20-1
J: TRBJ2-5

CDR3: CASSVELAGANTGELFF
D: TRBD2
V: TRBV9
J: TRBJ2-2

CDR3: CATSRDLLRGGNYGYTF
D: -
V: TRBV15
J: TRBJ1-2

CDR3: CASSQYSGGSTDTQYF
D: TRBD2
V: TRBV3-1
J: TRBJ2-3

CDR3: CTSRLALRGSSYEQYF
D: -
V: TRBV12-2
J: TRBJ2-7

CDR3: CASSAPGEETQYF
D: -
V: TRBV5-6
J: -

CDR3: CASSLLAGHQYEQYF
D: TRBD2
V: TRBV13
J: TRBJ2-7

CDR3: CASSPSNSLPPYQETQYF
D: -
V: TRBV5-1
J: TRBJ2-5

CDR3: CASSFRRSNQPQHF
D: -
V: TRBV7-8
J: TRBJ1-5

CDR3: CSALGPGNEQYF
D: -
V: TRBV20-1
J: -

CDR3: CASSFATDGLYGYTF
D: -
V: TRBV27
J: TRBJ1-2

CDR3: CASSESFRPDSPLHF
D: -
V: TRBV25-1
J: TRBJ1-6

CDR3: CAISASLGATGELFF
D: -
V: TRBV10-3
J: TRBJ2-2

CDR3: CASSVEYEQYF
D: -
V: TRBV6-1
J: TRBJ2-7

CDR3: CSARAPSTATPSSYNSPLHF
D: -
V: TRBV20-1
J: TRBJ1-6

CDR3: CASSEASTGSLTYEQYF
D: -
V: TRBV6-1
J: TRBJ2-7

CDR3: CASSPEDRVNYGYTF
D: -
V: TRBV4-2
J: TRBJ1-2

CDR3: CASSQRGWASGANVLTF
D: -
V: TRBV3-1
J: TRBJ2-6

CDR3: CASSRGPSFTDTQYF
D: -
V: TRBV5-5
J: TRBJ2-3

CDR3: CSVRGLAERTGELFF
D: TRBD2
V: TRBV29-1
J: TRBJ2-2

CDR3: CAWSVLVSTGELFF
D: -
V: TRBV30
J: TRBJ2-2

CDR3: CASSQWGGGGTDTQYF
D: TRBD2
V: TRBV7-2
J: TRBJ2-3

CDR3: CASSFSRDRERYEQYF
D: TRBD1
V: TRBV11-1
J: TRBJ2-7

CDR3: CSALLAGEYELLAGEYNEQFF
D: TRBD2
V: TRBV20-1
J: TRBJ2-1

CDR3: CASSVGLGHPVPYEQYF
D: -
V: TRBV9
J: TRBJ2-7

CDR3: CASSQVWPGRGLFGEQFF
D: -
V: TRBV3-1
J: TRBJ2-1

CDR3: CASSQAWNQPQHF
D: -
V: TRBV3-1
J: TRBJ1-5

CDR3: CASCQDRTSGENEQFF
D: TRBD2
V: TRBV3-1
J: TRBJ2-1

CDR3: CSYEEGRTDTQYF
D: -
V: TRBV29-1
J: TRBJ2-3

CDR3: CASNLGWGPDTQYF
D: -
V: TRBV7-2
J: TRBJ2-3

CDR3: CASSQEMGKAFF
D: -
V: TRBV3-1
J: TRBJ1-1

CDR3: CASSDTPGSGMGNEQFF
D: -
V: TRBV2
J: TRBJ2-1

CDR3: CASSPQRGTEAFF
D: -
V: TRBV28
J: TRBJ1-1

CDR3: CASSLVEDTEAFF
D: -
V: TRBV7-9
J: TRBJ1-1

CDR3: CASSLGVVATNTGELFF
D: -
V: TRBV11-2
J: TRBJ2-2

CDR3: CASSGDFGELFF
D: -
V: TRBV11-2
J: TRBJ2-2

CDR3: CSARYLAGKYEQYF
D: TRBD2
V: TRBV20-1
J: TRBJ2-7

CDR3: CASTIGTGPNYMNTEAFF
D: TRBD1
V: TRBV12-3/TRBV12-4
J: TRBJ1-1

CDR3: CASTSTGTGRLPHNEQFF
D: TRBD1
V: TRBV28
J: TRBJ2-1

CDR3: CASSFAQTYEQYF
D: -
V: TRBV12-3/TRBV12-4
J: TRBJ2-7

CDR3: CSAPRLAGSYNEQFF
D: TRBD2
V: TRBV20-1
J: TRBJ2-1

CDR3: CSAETGLSGNTIYF
D: -
V: TRBV29-1
J: TRBJ1-3

CDR3: CASSLSPLAGGSYNEQFF
D: TRBD2
V: TRBV7-6
J: TRBJ2-1

CDR3: CASSLLVGQPQHF
D: -
V: TRBV28
J: TRBJ1-5

CDR3: CASGLVTGTSSGGNEQYF
D: TRBD2
V: TRBV12-5
J: TRBJ2-7

CDR3: CTSGLGLAGGEQYF
D: TRBD2
V: TRBV7-2
J: TRBJ2-7

CDR3: CATRQYSEQYF
D: -
V: TRBV6-5
J: TRBJ2-7

CDR3: CSVDSGGGETQYF
D: TRBD2
V: TRBV29-1
J: TRBJ2-5

CDR3: CASSLAIETEQYF
D: -
V: TRBV12-3/TRBV12-4
J: TRBJ2-7

CDR3: CSARDGLRTGGHEQYF
D: TRBD1
V: TRBV20-1
J: TRBJ2-7